This T cell receptor (beta chain) originates from a study of shared clonotypes between healthy human individuals. Naivety among CD8 cells was defined by CD45RO negativity and positive CCR7 selection, thereby excluding terminally differentiated effector memory CD45RA+ cells. The V gene's germline CDR1 is WSHSY and CDR2 SAAADI. V was cut by 3 bases and J by 5 bases, with 10 bases left in between. The CDR3 runs 13 residues. Data came from immunoSEQ multiplex PCR; TCRdb stores just in-frame clones and leaves some out. The data show 2 million or so clones, roughly 94% seen once. The genes are TRBV10-2 and TRBJ1-1; D unresolved. This sequence originates from a man between 18 and 35 years old in good health. The sequenced material came from naive CD8+ T cells sorted from blood. CDR3 in DNA: TGCGCCAGCAGTGAATCGGGGTGGACTGAAGCTTTCTTT. This encodes CASSESGWTEAFF.